Below, 5 T cell receptor beta chains from the same sample are listed, as sequenced in a study of T cell repertoires in cytomegalovirus infection. The antigens these receptors bind are not known. TCRdb re-derived calls from the reads in MiXCR, one entry per CDR3 protein. The sample carries 640,000 or so distinct CDR3 sequences, around a third recorded once. Sequencing used cultured PBMCs, obtained from culture after CMV antigen stimulation. Receptors originate from a human donor in good health (CMV status not recorded). Some clones in this sample may be carry-over from other donors' samples.

J is TRBJ2-2 and V is TRBV24-1; D gene ambiguous. The CDR3 sequence is 12 residues long. Germline V CDR1 and CDR2: KGHDR, SFDVKD. V dropped 1 base and J dropped 5 bases, with 1 base sitting between them. Here the CDR3 DNA reads TGTGCCACCAGTGATTTAACCGGGGAGCTGTTTTTT. This codes for CATSDLTGELFF.

This clonotype was seen a handful of times. J is TRBJ2-1 and V is TRBV7-6; D is possibly TRBD2 (5 bases). V was trimmed by 1 base and J by 10 bases, leaving 17 bases between them. CDR1 is SGHVS, CDR2 FNYEAQ, per germline. CDR3 length equals 15 residues. In DNA, the CDR3 is TGTGCCAGCAGCTTAGTTGGTATTCGGGGTGGCGAGCAGTTCTTC. Protein sequence: CASSLVGIRGGEQFF.

V is TRBV10-3 and J is TRBJ2-7; 8 bases align to TRBD2. The germline gives CDR1 ENHRY, CDR2 SYGVKD. CDR3 length equals 16 residues. Unmatched junction bases numbered 14, after V lost 8 bases and J lost 2 bases. The CDR3 spells CAIRAERAGETYEQYF. The DNA for the CDR3 is TGTGCCATCCGGGCCGAGCGAGCGGGAGAGACCTACGAGCAGTACTTC.

This clonotype was seen more than once but under ten times. The V and J genes are TRBV6-2 or TRBV6-3 and TRBJ1-1; no reliable D call. Trimming cost V 5 bases and J 0 bases, with 13 bases left between them. Germline values: CDR1 MNHEY, CDR2 SVGEGT. CDR3 length equals 15 residues. Written as DNA, the CDR3 is TGTGCCAGCAGTCTATCCCGGACGGTGAACACTGAAGCTTTCTTT. Translation: CASSLSRTVNTEAFF.

This clonotype was detected ten times or more. V gene TRBV7-2 combines with J gene TRBJ2-7; no firm D call. The CDR3 sequence is 11 residues long. V was pared by 4 bases and J by 6 bases, with 7 bases between. The germline CDR1 and CDR2 sequences are SGHTA and FQGNSA. CDR3 sequence (DNA): TGTGCCAGCAGCTCCCCCTCCGAGCAGTACTTC. Protein: CASSSPSEQYF.